Shown below are 3 T cell receptor beta chains from a single sample sequenced in a study of T cells in Graves' hyperthyroidism and ophthalmopathy. Amplified TCR beta CDR3 regions came from RNA transcripts. First-round RT-PCR of the TCR CDR3 relied on the HTBI primer set. TCRdb re-called the multiplex PCR reads through MiXCR, storing one row per CDR3 protein. The sample holds 400,000 to 550,000 distinct CDR3 sequences, around 14% seen once. The sample comprised blood. The receptors stem from a woman in her late teens or twenties with Graves' hyperthyroidism.

This clonotype showed up many times. Here the CDR3 DNA reads TGTGCCAGCAGGACTAGCGGGAGTGGCGGGACCCAGTACTTC. Its translation is CASRTSGSGGTQYF. The chain links TRBV27 to TRBJ2-5; 12 bases align to TRBD2. Germline V CDR1 and CDR2: MNHEY, SMNVEV (reference sequence). Losses at the gene ends were 6 bases for V and 7 bases for J; bases not matched to a gene: 6. This CDR3 region has 14 residues.

This clonotype was found many times. The chain has TRBV30 and TRBJ1-2; D is undetermined. Per the germline V gene, CDR1 is GTSNPN and CDR2 is SVGIG (reference sequence). Trimming took off 1 base at V and 1 base at J, with 4 bases between the two ends. There are 12 residues in the CDR3. The CDR3 spells CAWSGVNYGYTF. DNA of the CDR3: TGTGCCTGGAGTGGGGTTAACTATGGCTACACCTTC.

This clonotype was recorded a few times. V is TRBV7-8 and J is TRBJ1-3; D uncertain. The CDR3 totals 15 residues. CDR1 SGHVS and CDR2 FQNEAQ come from the germline V gene. The ends were cut back, 5 bases at V and 7 bases at J, with 18 bases in the middle. CDR3 sequence (DNA): TGTGCCAGCAGCGACTGGGTCTCTGGCGGCAACACCATATATTTT. Its translation: CASSDWVSGGNTIYF.